Below are 10 T cell receptor beta chains sequenced from a single sample in a study of blood T cell repertoires in COVID-19 (dated by TCRdb to 2020 to 2021). The library was built by means of the immunoSEQ multiplex PCR assay. This immuneACCESS table, as held by TCRdb, lists in-frame sequences with V and J called but not all clones. Of the missing ones, under half trace to an unresolved V gene in checked studies; the others have no known cause. The sample has around 100,000 clones on record, around nine tenths of them singletons. Together, the top ten hold roughly 5.1% of the sample. Sequencing input: peripheral blood. The receptor set was obtained from a man in his sixties with COVID-19, enrolled during active disease.

The CDR3 DNA sequence: TGTGCCAGCAGTTTTTCAGGGGTTAACACTGAAGCTTTCTTT. As protein: CASSFSGVNTEAFF. The chain uses TRBV27 and TRBJ1-1; maybe TRBD1 (6 bases). V lost 3 bases and J 2 bases, leaving 10 bases between the germline ends. Germline CDR1 reads MNHEY; CDR2 reads SMNVEV (reference sequence). The CDR3 spans 14 residues.

The chain combines TRBV5-8 with TRBJ2-1; 9 nucleotides align to TRBD2. Germline V lookup: CDR1 SGHTS, CDR2 YDEGEE. V was pared by 8 bases and J by 9 bases, with 15 bases of the junction left unmatched. This CDR3 region has 15 residues. The CDR3 DNA reads as TGTGCCAGTAACGTCGGGACTAGCATGCAGTTTGAGCAGTTCTTC. Translation gives CASNVGTSMQFEQFF.

V is TRBV18 and J is TRBJ1-2, with TRBD1 as a possible D gene (6 bases). Germline-derived CDR1 and CDR2 are KGHSH and LQKENI. Trimming stripped 6 bases from V and 0 bases from J, with 23 bases between. CDR3 length: 18 residues. CDR3 amino acids: CASSPYNTGNDANYGYTF. CDR3 DNA: TGTGCCAGCTCCCCATATAACACAGGGAACGACGCTAACTATGGCTACACCTTC. Supplemented by reference TRBV18 and TRBJ1-2, the full variable domain reads NAGVMQNPRHLVRRRGQEARLRCSPMKGHSHVYWYRQLPEEGLKFMVYLQKENIIDESGMPKERFSAEFPKEGPSILRIQQVVRGDSAAYFCASSPYNTGNDANYGYTFGSGTRLTVV.

This clone was seen only once. This chain links TRBV10-2 with TRBJ1-2, with TRBD1 as a possible D gene (5 bases). The germline V gene encodes CDR1 WSHSY and CDR2 SAAADI. Trimming stripped 6 bases from V and 0 bases from J, with 8 bases between. The CDR3 spans 13 residues. CDR3 protein: CASSDSANYGYTF. CDR3 DNA: TGCGCCAGCAGCGACAGTGCTAACTATGGCTACACCTTC.

This chain links TRBV9 with TRBJ2-5; 7 positions match TRBD1. CDR3 length equals 15 residues. The junction had 3 bases not matched to a gene; V was cut back by 0 bases and J by 1 base. The germline CDR1 and CDR2 sequences are SGDLS and YYNGEE. This chain's CDR3 is CASSVAGTVQETQYF. As DNA, the CDR3 is TGTGCCAGCAGCGTAGCTGGGACAGTCCAAGAGACCCAGTACTTC. Combining the CDR3 with reference TRBV9 and TRBJ2-5 gives the whole variable domain DSGVTQTPKHLITATGQRVTLRCSPRSGDLSVYWYQQSLDQGLQFLIQYYNGEERAKGNILERFSAQQFPDLHSELNLSSLELGDSALYFCASSVAGTVQETQYFGPGTRLLVL.

The rearrangement joins TRBV21-1 to TRBJ1-2; TRBD1 is taken as the D call from the table, unchecked against the DNA. TRBV21-1 is marked as a pseudogene. This CDR3 spans 17 amino acids. CDR3 DNA sequence: TGTGCCAGCAGCGTACCGGGACAGGGAACCCTCTCGGGTGGCTACACCTTC. It is translated as CASSVPGQGTLSGGYTF.

This chain connects TRBV5-1 to TRBJ1-2, with TRBD1 matching over 8 bases. V lost 5 bases and J lost 8; bases outside the gene matches: 17. The CDR3 runs to 16 residues. The germline gives CDR1 SGHRS, CDR2 YFSETQ. The CDR3 loop reads CASSSAGDRTTGGYTF. The DNA of the CDR3 is TGCGCCAGCAGTTCCGCGGGGGACAGGACCACGGGAGGCTACACCTTC.

The chain couples TRBV19 to TRBJ1-6; 11 bases are a match to TRBD1. The J segment lost 9 bases and the V segment lost 10 bases, leaving 5 bases of the junction unmatched. In germline, CDR1 is LNHDA, CDR2 SQIVND (reference sequence). The CDR3 runs to 13 residues. CDR3 in DNA: TGTGCCACGGACAGGGGGCCGGGTTCACCCCTCCACTTT. It translates to CATDRGPGSPLHF.

The V call is TRBV3-1 (or the pseudogene TRBV3-2), the J call TRBJ2-2; 9 bases are a match to TRBD2. Per the germline V gene, CDR1 is LGHDT and CDR2 is YNNKEL (reference sequence). The CDR3 consists of 16 residues. V shed 3 bases and J 6 bases; nucleotides not matched to a gene: 8. The CDR3 spells CASSQRLAGASGELFF. The CDR3 DNA sequence: TGTGCCAGCAGCCAGAGATTAGCGGGAGCATCCGGGGAGCTGTTTTTT.

V and J are TRBV19 and TRBJ1-1, with 8 bases that match TRBD1. CDR3 length equals 15 residues. Trimming took 3 bases from V and 3 from J; bases not matched to a gene: 6. Germline V gene lookup returns CDR1 LNHDA and CDR2 SQIVND (reference sequence). CDR3 nucleotide sequence: TGTGCCAGTAGTATCGAAGGACAGGGTGACACTGAAGCTTTCTTT. It codes for CASSIEGQGDTEAFF.